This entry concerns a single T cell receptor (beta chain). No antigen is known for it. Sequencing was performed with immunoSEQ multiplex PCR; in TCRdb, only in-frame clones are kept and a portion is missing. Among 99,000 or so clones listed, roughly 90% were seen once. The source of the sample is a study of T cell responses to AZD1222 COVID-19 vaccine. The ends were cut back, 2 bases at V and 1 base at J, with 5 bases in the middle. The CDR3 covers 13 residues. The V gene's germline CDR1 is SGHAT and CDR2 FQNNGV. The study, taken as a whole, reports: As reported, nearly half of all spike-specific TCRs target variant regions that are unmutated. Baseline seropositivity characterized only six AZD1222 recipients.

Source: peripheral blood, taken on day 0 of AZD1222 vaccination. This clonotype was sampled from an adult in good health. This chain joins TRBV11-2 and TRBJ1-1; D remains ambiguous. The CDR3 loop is CASSLTGNTEAFF. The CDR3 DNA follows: TGTGCCAGCAGCTTAACCGGGAACACTGAAGCTTTCTTT.